This T cell receptor (beta chain) comes out of a study of control samples from healthy donors and cancer patients. The CDR3 has 14 residues. The V and J ends lost 3 bases and 4 bases respectively, with 12 bases between them. CDR1 and CDR2 from the germline V gene are MNHEY and SMNVEV (reference sequence). Assay used: immunoSEQ multiplex PCR; TCRdb lists only in-frame clones, some missing. The sample includes under 150,000 clones, about 93% of them seen just once. The genes are TRBV27 and TRBJ2-5, with D hard to call. The clonotype originates from a man aged 25-40 years in good health. Sequenced input: blood. DNA for the CDR3: TGTGCCAGCAGTTTCTTCGTGGGCTCAGAGACCCAGTACTTC. As protein: CASSFFVGSETQYF.